The 7 T cell receptor beta chains in this list originate from one sample, sequenced in a study of T cell repertoires in cytomegalovirus infection. TCRdb redid the calling of the reads with MiXCR, one entry per CDR3 protein. The sample holds under 300,000 distinct CDR3 sequences, about a sixth seen once. Sequenced: CD8+ T cells from PBMCs. The source is a human donor in good health (CMV status not recorded). Some clones in this sample may be carry-over from other donors' samples.

This clonotype has a count of ten or more. The genes are TRBV19 and TRBJ2-1; 12 bases agree with TRBD2. CDR3 length: 15 residues. The V gene's germline CDR1 is LNHDA and CDR2 SQIVND (reference sequence). J gave up 4 bases and V 5 bases, and 3 bases lay outside the gene matches. DNA for the CDR3: TGTGCCAGTAGTCCTAGCGGGGGGGATTACAATGAGCAGTTCTTC. Translation: CASSPSGGDYNEQFF.

Only a few counts were recorded for this clonotype. V gene TRBV20-1 combines with J gene TRBJ2-3; no reliable D call. V was pared by 0 bases and J by 2 bases, with 21 bases between. There are 18 residues in the CDR3. Germline CDR1 and CDR2: DFQATT and SNEGSKA (reference sequence). As DNA, the CDR3 is TGCAGTGCTAGAGACCTGGAAGGCTGGCGGTTACTCACAGATACGCAGTATTTT. Translation: CSARDLEGWRLLTDTQYF.

This clonotype was observed a handful of times. This chain connects TRBV29-1 to TRBJ2-7; a possible D gene is TRBD2 (6 bases). From germline, CDR1 is SQVTM and CDR2 ANQGSEA. CDR3 length equals 13 residues. The V and J ends lost 4 bases and 2 bases respectively, with 12 bases between them. The CDR3 protein is CSVVGGTAYEQYF. CDR3 coding DNA: TGCAGCGTTGTGGGGGGTACTGCCTACGAGCAGTACTTC.

This clonotype has a handful of counts. The genes are TRBV5-8 and TRBJ2-1; perhaps TRBD2 as D (6 bases). The CDR3 loop spans 13 amino acids. Per germline, CDR1 SGHTS and CDR2 YDEGEE. Trimming removed 2 bases at V and 6 bases at J, with 9 bases between. CDR3 sequence: CASSFGSPNEQFF. The DNA of the CDR3 is TGTGCCAGCAGCTTCGGGAGTCCCAATGAGCAGTTCTTC.

V usage is TRBV20-1 and J usage is TRBJ1-2, with 8 bases fitting TRBD1. J lost 2 bases, V lost 3 bases, and 2 bases had no gene match. The CDR3 spans 13 residues. Germline values: CDR1 DFQATT, CDR2 SNEGSKA (reference sequence). This CDR3 reads CSARDRANYGYTF. CDR3 in DNA: TGCAGTGCTAGGGACAGGGCGAACTATGGCTACACCTTC.

This chain uses TRBV6-2 or TRBV6-3 with TRBJ1-5, with a possible D match to TRBD1 (5 bases). Between the trimmed V and J ends, which lost 4 bases and 5 bases, there was a span of 18 bases. This CDR3 contains 16 residues. Germline V gives CDR1 MNHEY, CDR2 SVGEGT. The CDR3 coding sequence is TGTGCCAGCAGTTTCTCTTACAGTGTAGGGGATCAGCCCCAGCATTTT. It codes for CASSFSYSVGDQPQHF.

The V call is TRBV29-1, the J call TRBJ1-5; 7 nucleotides agree with TRBD1. V dropped 7 bases and J dropped 0; count of bases not matched to a gene: 6. Germline CDR1 is SQVTM and CDR2 is ANQGSEA. This CDR3 has 14 residues. The CDR3 sequence: CSALTGNSNQPQHF. The CDR3 DNA reads as TGCAGCGCTCTGACAGGGAATAGCAATCAGCCCCAGCATTTT.